One sample yielded the 17 T cell receptor beta chains listed below, sequenced in a study of graft-versus-host responses after intestinal transplantation. Here immunoSEQ multiplex PCR was the method, and the copy in TCRdb shows in-frame clones only, minus some. The sample gives around 70,000 clones, around 90% of which show up once; 2.5% is in the top ten. The antigens these receptors bind are not known. This specimen consisted of unstimulated CD8+ T cells sorted from spleen or lymph node cells, obtained before intestinal transplant. Receptors originate from a human donor who received an intestinal transplant.

A single count supports this clone. The J gene is TRBJ2-5, the V gene TRBV5-4; 7 bases agree with TRBD1. The assigned J gene may be wrong: the sequence end matches TRBJ2-7 better. The CDR3 sequence is 13 residues long. From germline, CDR1 is SGHNT and CDR2 YYREEE (reference sequence). Written as DNA, the CDR3 is TGTGCCAGCAGCTTTGGACAGGCCTACGAGCAGTACTTC. Its translation: CASSFGQAYEQYF.

The chain recombines TRBV27 with TRBJ2-1; possible D gene TRBD2, 6 bases. The CDR3 covers 17 residues. V gave up 5 bases and J gave up 0 bases, with 17 bases separating them. Looked up from germline, CDR1 is MNHEY and CDR2 is SMNVEV (reference sequence). CDR3 DNA: TGTGCCAGCAGTCATATTGCACGGGGGAGCTCCTACAATGAGCAGTTCTTC. This codes for CASSHIARGSSYNEQFF.

This chain connects TRBV7-3 to TRBJ2-3, with D uncertain. V shed 0 bases and J shed 2 bases, with 9 bases lying between them. CDR3 length equals 15 residues. The germline gives CDR1 SGHTA, CDR2 FQGTGA. The CDR3 here is CASSLTPRPTDTQYF. CDR3 in DNA: TGTGCCAGCAGCTTAACACCCAGGCCCACAGATACGCAGTATTTT.

V is TRBV27 and J is TRBJ2-1, with 11 bases identical to TRBD2. The CDR3 is made up of 17 amino acids. V trimming: 4 bases; J trimming: 2 bases; junction bases outside the gene matches: 7. Germline values: CDR1 MNHEY, CDR2 SMNVEV (reference sequence). The CDR3 sequence: CASSWETSGNTYNEQFF. The DNA of the CDR3 is TGTGCCAGCAGTTGGGAGACTAGCGGGAACACCTACAATGAGCAGTTCTTC.

The rearrangement joins TRBV11-2 to TRBJ2-7, with D hard to call. This CDR3 region has 17 residues. Germline-derived CDR1 and CDR2 are SGHAT and FQNNGV. V dropped 6 bases and J dropped 0 bases, with 21 bases sitting between them. The CDR3 here is CASSSLDSNSYSYEQYF. CDR3 nucleotides: TGTGCCAGCAGTTCTCTAGACTCCAACTCTTACTCCTACGAGCAGTACTTC.

The chain links TRBV2 to TRBJ2-7; perhaps TRBD1 as D (5 bases). Per germline, CDR1 SNHLY and CDR2 FYNNEI. Trimming shortened V by 3 bases and J by 3 bases, and 15 bases separated the two germline ends. This CDR3 region has 15 residues. The CDR3 loop is CASSEGPPYNYEQYF. For the CDR3, the DNA is TGTGCCAGCAGTGAGGGGCCGCCGTATAACTACGAGCAGTACTTC.

The J gene is TRBJ2-1, the V gene TRBV28; maybe TRBD2 (6 bases). The germline V gene has CDR1 MDHEN and CDR2 SYDVKM. Trimming shortened V by 0 bases and J by 8 bases, and 11 bases separated the two germline ends. The CDR3 loop spans 14 amino acids. CDR3 nucleotide sequence: TGTGCCAGCAGTTTATGGACGGGAGTGGATGAGCAGTTCTTC. This sequence encodes CASSLWTGVDEQFF.

The V gene is TRBV5-1, the J gene TRBJ2-7, with 8 bases identical to TRBD1. This CDR3 spans 15 amino acids. V dropped 4 bases and J dropped 6; count of bases not matched to a gene: 12. Germline loops: CDR1 SGHRS, CDR2 YFSETQ. The CDR3 loop is CASSGQGHRLREQYF. CDR3 DNA: TGCGCCAGCAGCGGACAGGGCCATCGTTTGCGCGAGCAGTACTTC.

The rearrangement joins TRBV5-1 to TRBJ1-5; D remains ambiguous. The V gene lost 8 bases and the J gene lost 6 bases, with 9 bases spanning the gap. Germline CDR1 is SGHRS and CDR2 is YFSETQ. CDR3 size: 11 residues. The CDR3 DNA sequence: TGCGCCAGTGTCGGAGGTCAGCCCCAGCATTTT. It encodes CASVGGQPQHF.

This clone was detected only once. The chain uses TRBV7-2 and TRBJ2-7, with no clear D. This CDR3 comprises 11 residues. Trimming took 5 bases from V and 2 from J, leaving 4 bases between them. The germline gives CDR1 SGHTA, CDR2 FQGNSA. The CDR3 nucleotides are TGTGCCAGCAGCCTAACCTACGAGCAGTACTTC. Protein: CASSLTYEQYF.

The chain has TRBV2 and TRBJ2-7, with D hard to call. The germline gives CDR1 SNHLY, CDR2 FYNNEI. The CDR3 runs 15 residues. Trimming cost V 2 bases and J 2 bases, with 13 bases left between them. The CDR3 DNA reads as TGTGCCAGCAGTGAATGGGTCGGGTGGCCCTACGAGCAGTACTTC. Its translation is CASSEWVGWPYEQYF.

The chain is built from TRBV18 and TRBJ1-1; no firm D call. Germline loops: CDR1 KGHSH, CDR2 LQKENI. The CDR3 sequence is 12 residues long. Trimming cost V 6 bases and J 2 bases, with 7 bases left between them. The DNA of the CDR3 is TGTGCCAGCTCGGTACTTAACACTGAAGCTTTCTTT. Protein sequence: CASSVLNTEAFF.

Written as DNA, the CDR3 is TGCGCCAGCAGCCAAGTACAGGGGGCTGGGGATGAGCAGTTCTTC. Its translation is CASSQVQGAGDEQFF. This chain joins TRBV4-1 and TRBJ2-1; TRBD1 matches 9 bases. The CDR3 covers 15 residues. Trimming removed 1 base from V and 8 bases from J; junction bases left unmatched: 6. Germline lookup yields CDR1 MGHRA and CDR2 YSYEKL.

The chain combines TRBV19 with TRBJ2-7; 7 nucleotides align to TRBD1. The CDR3 runs to 15 residues. Germline CDR1 reads LNHDA; CDR2 reads SQIVND (reference sequence). V dropped 6 bases and J dropped 5; count of bases not matched to a gene: 13. DNA of the CDR3: TGTGCCAGTAGGGTCCGGGGACAGAGTACTCACGAGCAGTACTTC. It yields the protein CASRVRGQSTHEQYF.

The rearrangement joins TRBV5-1 to TRBJ1-3; 7 positions match TRBD1. J gave up 8 bases and V 3 bases, and 8 bases lay outside the gene matches. CDR1 is SGHRS, CDR2 YFSETQ, per germline. The CDR3 contains 14 residues. The CDR3 DNA reads TGCGCCAGCAGCTACGGCCGCAGGGGGTACACCATATATTTT. Protein: CASSYGRRGYTIYF.

The chain has TRBV10-3 and TRBJ2-1; 11 nucleotides agree with TRBD2. With V trimmed by 1 base and J by 7 bases, 3 bases remained unmatched. CDR1 and CDR2 from the germline V gene are ENHRY and SYGVKD. CDR3 size: 15 residues. The CDR3 reads CAISEFGTSGNEQFF. DNA of the CDR3: TGTGCCATCAGTGAGTTTGGGACTAGCGGAAATGAGCAGTTCTTC.

This rearrangement joins TRBV27 to TRBJ2-7; 10 bases line up with TRBD2. The CDR3 contains 15 residues. The trim removed 1 base at V and 6 bases at J, leaving 6 bases unmatched. Germline CDR1 MNHEY, CDR2 SMNVEV (reference sequence). CDR3 residues: CASSLFPSGSPEQYF. The CDR3 DNA reads TGTGCCAGCAGTTTATTTCCTAGCGGGAGTCCCGAGCAGTACTTC.